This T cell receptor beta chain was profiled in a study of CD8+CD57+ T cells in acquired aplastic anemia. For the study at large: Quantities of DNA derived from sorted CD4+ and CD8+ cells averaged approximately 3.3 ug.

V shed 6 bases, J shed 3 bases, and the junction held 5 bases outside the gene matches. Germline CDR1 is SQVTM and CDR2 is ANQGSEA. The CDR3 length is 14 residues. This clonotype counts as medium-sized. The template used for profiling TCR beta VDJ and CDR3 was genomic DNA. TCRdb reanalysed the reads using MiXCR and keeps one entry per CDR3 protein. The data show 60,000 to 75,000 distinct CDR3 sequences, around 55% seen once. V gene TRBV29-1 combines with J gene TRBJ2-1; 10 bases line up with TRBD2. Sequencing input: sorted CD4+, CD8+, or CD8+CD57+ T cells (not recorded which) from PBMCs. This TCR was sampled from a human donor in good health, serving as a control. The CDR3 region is CSVILAGHYNEQFF. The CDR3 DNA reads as TGCAGCGTGATACTAGCGGGGCACTACAATGAGCAGTTCTTC.